This entry describes one T cell receptor beta chain. This record belongs to a study of T cells in Graves' hyperthyroidism and ophthalmopathy. The CDR3 consists of 13 residues. Germline CDR1 is MNHNS and CDR2 is SASEGT. V was trimmed by 8 bases and J by 0 bases, leaving 10 bases between them. Regions amplified from RNA transcripts were the TCR beta CDR3 regions. TCR CDR3 regions were first amplified by RT-PCR with HTBI primers. TCRdb analysed the multiplex PCR reads with MiXCR anew, one entry per CDR3 protein. The repertoire holds 450,000 to 600,000 distinct CDR3 sequences, with 12% to 15% as singletons.

This clonotype originated in a middle-aged woman with Graves' hyperthyroidism. This chain connects TRBV6-1 to TRBJ1-2, with unresolved D. The specimen was blood. In DNA, the CDR3 is TGTGCCAGCGGTGCTTCCCCTAACTATGGCTACACCTTC. It yields the protein CASGASPNYGYTF.